The clone carrying this TCR beta chain was seen many times. Its antigen remains unknown. This sample is part of a study of CD8 T cells in ankylosing spondylitis. Broader study findings: Disease-linked clones reportedly concentrated significantly in matched ankylosing spondylitis synovial fluid. Roughly 8 highly homologous variants formed a TCR beta motif that appeared characteristic of ankylosing spondylitis blood.

Construction of TCR beta libraries was performed using quantitative 5'-RACE with molecular barcodes. TCRdb re-called the 5' RACE reads through MiXCR, storing one row per CDR3 protein. In the table there are about 240,000 distinct CDR3 sequences, around 7.8% of which are singletons. The TCR was taken from a male donor with ankylosing spondylitis or in good health (not recorded which). The specimen was blood, either unsorted or a sorted T cell fraction (not recorded which).

CDR3 coding DNA: TGTGCCAGCAGTTCCGCAGGGAGATCTTCACCCCTCCACTTT. Its protein is CASSSAGRSSPLHF. J is TRBJ1-6 and V is TRBV12-3 or TRBV12-4; perhaps TRBD1 as D (5 bases). The CDR3 is made up of 14 amino acids. The ends were cut back, 4 bases at V and 9 bases at J, with 13 bases in the middle.